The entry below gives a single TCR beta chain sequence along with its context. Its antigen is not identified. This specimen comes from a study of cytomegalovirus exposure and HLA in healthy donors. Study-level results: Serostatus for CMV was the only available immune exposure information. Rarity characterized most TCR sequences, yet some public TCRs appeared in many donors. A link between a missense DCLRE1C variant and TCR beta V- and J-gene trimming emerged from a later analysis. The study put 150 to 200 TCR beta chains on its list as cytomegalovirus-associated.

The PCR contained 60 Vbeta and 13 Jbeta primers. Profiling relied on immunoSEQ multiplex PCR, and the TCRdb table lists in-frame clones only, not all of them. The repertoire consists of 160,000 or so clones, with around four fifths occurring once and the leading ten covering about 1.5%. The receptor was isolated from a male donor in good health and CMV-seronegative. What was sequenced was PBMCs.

As DNA, the CDR3 is TGTGCCAGCAGCTTATCAGGGACCGGGGAGCTGTTTTTT. Translated, it gives CASSLSGTGELFF. The J gene is TRBJ2-2, the V gene TRBV13; possible D gene TRBD1, 5 bases. Looked up from germline, CDR1 is PRHDT and CDR2 is FYEKMQ (reference sequence). The CDR3 extends over 13 amino acids. The ends were cut back, 2 bases at V and 5 bases at J, with 6 bases in the middle.